Below are 13 T cell receptor beta chains sequenced from a single sample in a study of blood T cell repertoires in COVID-19. Here immunoSEQ multiplex PCR was the method, and the copy in TCRdb shows in-frame clones only, minus some. The table includes about 78,000 clones, about 89% detected once. The sample taken for sequencing was peripheral blood. These TCRs come from a man aged 45-65 years with active or convalescent COVID-19.

The V and J genes are TRBV18 and TRBJ2-1; TRBD1 matches 9 bases. Losses at the gene ends were 8 bases for V and 1 base for J; bases not matched to a gene: 6. CDR3 length: 15 amino acids. CDR1 is KGHSH and CDR2 is LQKENI in the germline V gene. CDR3: CASTTGGGSYNEQFF. CDR3 DNA sequence: TGTGCCAGCACGACAGGGGGAGGTTCCTACAATGAGCAGTTCTTC.

The chain combines TRBV5-1 with TRBJ1-4; TRBD1 might be the D (6 bases). The CDR3 loop spans 15 amino acids. Between the trimmed V and J ends, which lost 4 bases and 3 bases, there was a span of 13 bases. Germline V gene lookup returns CDR1 SGHRS and CDR2 YFSETQ. The CDR3 nucleotides are TGCGCCAGCAGCGTTCAGGGGATGCCTAATGAAAAACTGTTTTTT. Its translation: CASSVQGMPNEKLFF. Filled out from reference TRBV5-1 and TRBJ1-4, the complete variable domain reads KAGVTQTPRYLIKTRGQQVTLSCSPISGHRSVSWYQQTPGQGLQFLFEYFSETQRNKGNFPGRFSGRQFSNSRSEMNVSTLELGDSALYLCASSVQGMPNEKLFFGSGTQLSVL.

The chain employs TRBV6-1 and TRBJ2-2; a weak D match, TRBD2 (5 bases). Germline V CDR1 and CDR2: MNHNS, SASEGT. The CDR3 is 15 residues long. The ends were cut back, 2 bases at V and 2 bases at J, with 9 bases in the middle. DNA of the CDR3: TGTGCCAGCAGTGAAAGCGGACTTAACACCGGGGAGCTGTTTTTT. Translated: CASSESGLNTGELFF.

The genes are TRBV7-8 and TRBJ2-3; 8 bases are a match to TRBD2. This CDR3 comprises 15 residues. V was pared by 5 bases and J by 0 bases, with 4 bases of the junction left unmatched. The germline V gene has CDR1 SGHVS and CDR2 FQNEAQ. The CDR3 coding sequence is TGTGCCAGCAGCGGGTTAGCGGGGAGCACAGATACGCAGTATTTT. Protein sequence: CASSGLAGSTDTQYF.

The rearrangement joins TRBV19 to TRBJ2-3; 10 nucleotides agree with TRBD1. With 7 bases clipped from V and 1 base from J, the junction kept 8 bases outside the gene matches. This CDR3 region has 16 residues. Germline CDR1 is LNHDA and CDR2 is SQIVND (reference sequence). The CDR3 spells CASTSTGQGGTDTQYF. The CDR3 nucleotides are TGTGCCAGTACTTCTACAGGACAGGGGGGCACAGATACGCAGTATTTT. Complete variable domain (other parts from reference TRBV19 and TRBJ2-3): DGGITQSPKYLFRKEGQNVTLSCEQNLNHDAMYWYRQDPGQGLRLIYYSQIVNDFQKGDIAEGYSVSREKKESFPLTVTSAQKNPTAFYLCASTSTGQGGTDTQYFGPGTRLTVL.

Comment on this clone: One end of the junction does not line up with germline, which may come from a read error. The chain has TRBV5-1 and TRBJ1-5; possibly TRBD1 for D (6 bases). From germline, CDR1 is SGHRS and CDR2 YFSETQ. There are 12 residues in the CDR3. For the CDR3, the DNA is TGCGCCAGCAGCTTGGTCCGACAGGTGAAGAATTTT. This codes for CASSLVRQVKNF.

V is TRBV29-1 and J is TRBJ1-5; 7 bases line up with TRBD1. The CDR3 consists of 12 residues. Germline V CDR1 and CDR2: SQVTM, ANQGSEA. V gave up 6 bases and J gave up 5 bases; unmatched junction bases: 4. CDR3 loop: CSVRQGDQPQHF. Here the CDR3 DNA reads TGCAGCGTCCGACAGGGCGATCAGCCCCAGCATTTT.

The gene calls are TRBV18 and TRBJ2-3, with a possible D match to TRBD2 (5 bases). The CDR3 runs 15 residues. Germline V lookup: CDR1 KGHSH, CDR2 LQKENI. V was trimmed by 2 bases and J by 2 bases, leaving 11 bases between them. The CDR3 reads CASSPGLPVTDTQYF. CDR3 bases: TGTGCCAGCTCACCAGGACTGCCAGTCACAGATACGCAGTATTTT.

The rearrangement joins TRBV6-5 to TRBJ1-4; D might be TRBD1 (5 bases). The CDR3 runs to 14 residues. Germline V gene data show CDR1 as MNHEY and CDR2 as SVGAGI. V shed 6 bases and J shed 7 bases, with 15 bases lying between them. The chain's CDR3 is CASRWGRESEKLFF. Written as DNA, the CDR3 is TGTGCCAGCAGATGGGGCAGGGAAAGTGAAAAACTGTTTTTT.

The V gene is TRBV18, the J gene TRBJ2-1, with 9 bases fitting TRBD2. Germline V gene lookup returns CDR1 KGHSH and CDR2 LQKENI. The CDR3 length is 15 residues. The J segment lost 8 bases and the V segment lost 1 base, leaving 6 bases of the junction unmatched. The CDR3 DNA is TGTGCCAGCTCACCACGCGGGGGGGGGAAAGATGAGCAGTTCTTC. Its translation: CASSPRGGGKDEQFF.

The J gene is TRBJ1-5, the V gene TRBV3-1 (or the pseudogene TRBV3-2), with 9 bases aligning to TRBD1. V lost 5 bases to trimming and J lost 0 bases; unmatched junction nucleotides: 11. The CDR3 runs 18 residues. From germline, CDR1 is LGHDT and CDR2 YNNKEL (reference sequence). CDR3 in DNA: TGTGCCAGCAGCAACCGGGACAGGGCGACCATTAGCAATCAGCCCCAGCATTTT. Its translation is CASSNRDRATISNQPQHF.

V and J are TRBV28 and TRBJ1-1; TRBD1 is a possible D gene (6 bases). Germline V gene sequence: CDR1 MDHEN, CDR2 SYDVKM. V dropped 5 bases and J dropped 2 bases, with 12 bases sitting between them. The CDR3 is 14 residues long. The CDR3, as DNA: TGTGCCAGCAGTACCTACAGGGTTAACACTGAAGCTTTCTTT. This translates into CASSTYRVNTEAFF. Full variable domain (rest looked up from reference TRBV28 and TRBJ1-1): DVKVTQSSRYLVKRTGEKVFLECVQDMDHENMFWYRQDPGLGLRLIYFSYDVKMKEKGDIPEGYSVSREKKERFSLILESASTNQTSMYLCASSTYRVNTEAFFGQGTRLTVV.

The chain has TRBV6-5 and TRBJ1-5; the match to TRBD1 covers 7 bases. The germline gives CDR1 MNHEY, CDR2 SVGAGI. With V trimmed by 5 bases and J by 6 bases, 7 bases remained unmatched. The CDR3 covers 14 residues. CDR3 in DNA: TGTGCCAGCAGTCCACAGGGGCTGGGTCAGCCCCAGCATTTT. This encodes CASSPQGLGQPQHF.